The next 26 T cell receptor beta chains were all read from a single sample in a study of blood T cell repertoires in COVID-19. Assay: immunoSEQ multiplex PCR; the TCRdb copy retains only in-frame clones and omits some. The table records tens of thousands of clones, 90% of them present only once. Source material: peripheral blood. Receptors originate from a man aged 50 to 59 with COVID-19, enrolled during active disease.

The chain carries TRBV5-4 and TRBJ2-7, with TRBD2 matching 12 bases. V was clipped by 5 bases and J by 6 bases; unmatched bases: 3. Germline lookup yields CDR1 SGHNT and CDR2 YYREEE (reference sequence). The CDR3 sequence is 13 residues long. The CDR3 coding sequence is TGTGCCAGCAGGCCGGGACTAGCGGGCGAGCAGTACTTC. As protein: CASRPGLAGEQYF. The full variable domain, rest sourced from reference TRBV5-4 and TRBJ2-7, is ETGVTQSPTHLIKTRGQQVTLRCSSQSGHNTVSWYQQALGQGPQFIFQYYREEENGRGNFPPRFSGLQFPNYSSELNVNALELDDSALYLCASRPGLAGEQYFGPGTRLTVT.

The CDR3 protein is CASSLDGGPFF. CDR3 sequence (DNA): TGTGCCAGCAGCTTGGACGGTGGGCCTTTCTTT. The chain couples TRBV5-8 to TRBJ1-1; D remains unclear. Germline values: CDR1 SGHTS, CDR2 YDEGEE. The ends were cut back, 0 bases at V and 12 bases at J, with 9 bases in the middle. The CDR3 is 11 amino acids.

This clone was seen just once. V usage is TRBV7-6 and J usage is TRBJ2-1; possible D gene TRBD2, 6 bases. This CDR3 region has 16 residues. Germline values: CDR1 SGHVS, CDR2 FNYEAQ. The ends were cut back, 3 bases at V and 1 base at J, with 13 bases in the middle. The CDR3 DNA follows: TGTGCCAGCAGCTTGAACCTAGGAGGGTCCTACAATGAGCAGTTCTTC. This sequence encodes CASSLNLGGSYNEQFF.

This rearrangement joins TRBV28 to TRBJ1-2; 11 bases are shared with TRBD1. The CDR3 contains 16 residues. CDR1 is MDHEN and CDR2 is SYDVKM in the germline V gene. V shed 4 bases, J shed 0 bases, and the junction held 4 bases outside the gene matches. CDR3 loop: CASSSPGQGANYGYTF. The CDR3 DNA follows: TGTGCCAGCAGTTCCCCGGGACAGGGGGCTAACTATGGCTACACCTTC.

The V call is TRBV14, the J call TRBJ2-7; D is perhaps TRBD2 (5 bases). V was pared by 0 bases and J by 0 bases, with 9 bases between. This CDR3 is 15 amino acids long. Germline V gives CDR1 SGHDN, CDR2 FVKESK. The DNA for the CDR3 is TGTGCCAGCAGCCAAGAGACGGGGAGCTCCTACGAGCAGTACTTC. Protein sequence: CASSQETGSSYEQYF.

The chain joins TRBV9 to TRBJ2-7, with no clear D. V was shortened by 0 bases and J by 1 base, with 5 bases between the two germline ends. Germline CDR1 reads SGDLS; CDR2 reads YYNGEE. This CDR3 is built from 13 residues. CDR3 region: CASSVGGSYEQYF. As DNA, the CDR3 is TGTGCCAGCAGCGTAGGCGGTTCCTACGAGCAGTACTTC.

The DNA of the CDR3 is TGTGCCAGCAGCCCCGGGACTCAGGGCCCCGGAGAGACCCAGTACTTC. Its translation: CASSPGTQGPGETQYF. V gene TRBV4-2 combines with J gene TRBJ2-5, with D possibly matching TRBD2 (6 bases). The germline V and J ends were trimmed by 4 bases and 4 bases, with 19 bases remaining between them. Germline V gene sequence: CDR1 LGHNA, CDR2 YNFKEQ. This CDR3 is built from 16 residues.

V usage is TRBV24-1 and J usage is TRBJ2-1, with 9 bases fitting TRBD2. CDR3 size: 16 residues. V was clipped by 9 bases and J by 4 bases; unmatched bases: 12. Per germline, CDR1 KGHDR and CDR2 SFDVKD. In DNA form, the CDR3 reads TGTGCCACCTACTATGGTAGCGGGAGTTGGTACAATGAGCAGTTCTTC. It specifies CATYYGSGSWYNEQFF.

This clone showed up just a few times. V and J are TRBV30 and TRBJ1-2; D gene ambiguous. V gave up 3 bases and J gave up 4 bases, with 15 bases separating them. Germline CDR1 GTSNPN, CDR2 SVGIG (reference sequence). There are 14 residues in the CDR3. The CDR3 DNA is TGTGCCTGGAGCCGAGGAGTTACGGGCTATGGCTACACCTTC. Translated: CAWSRGVTGYGYTF.

This clone was counted once. The genes are TRBV7-2 and TRBJ2-7; a weak D match, TRBD2 (6 bases). The CDR3 runs 17 residues. The V end lost 0 bases, the J end lost 6 bases, and 21 bases lay between the germline ends. Germline V gene lookup returns CDR1 SGHTA and CDR2 FQGNSA. The CDR3 sequence is CASSLAASVKRGLEQYF. CDR3 in DNA: TGTGCCAGCAGCTTAGCAGCTAGCGTCAAGAGAGGGCTCGAGCAGTACTTC.

This clone has just a few counts. The V call is TRBV4-1, the J call TRBJ2-1; 11 nucleotides agree with TRBD2. Germline assignment: CDR1 MGHRA and CDR2 YSYEKL. The CDR3 consists of 17 residues. Germline trimming cut 4 bases from V and 3 bases from J; bases unmatched to any gene: 8. The DNA of the CDR3 is TGCGCCAGCAGCCCGGGTGGGGGACTAGCGGTCTACAATGAGCAGTTCTTC. Encoded protein: CASSPGGGLAVYNEQFF.

The chain uses TRBV5-6 and TRBJ1-2; D remains unclear. Trimming left V 1 base short and J 3 bases short, with 7 bases between. Per germline, CDR1 SGHDT and CDR2 YYEEEE. The CDR3 has 13 residues. CDR3 residues: CASSLMADYGYTF. CDR3 in DNA: TGTGCCAGCAGCTTGATGGCAGACTATGGCTACACCTTC. Looking up the rest from reference TRBV5-6 and TRBJ1-2 gives the full variable domain: DAGVTQSPTHLIKTRGQQVTLRCSPKSGHDTVSWYQQALGQGPQFIFQYYEEEERQRGNFPDRFSGHQFPNYSSELNVNALLLGDSALYLCASSLMADYGYTFGSGTRLTVV.

This chain uses TRBV7-2 with TRBJ1-5; a possible D gene is TRBD1 (5 bases). Germline V CDR1 and CDR2: SGHTA, FQGNSA. The V end lost 5 bases, the J end lost 6 bases, and 11 bases lay between the germline ends. This CDR3 has 13 residues. CDR3 protein: CASSPQGSQPQHF. The CDR3 bases are TGTGCCAGCAGCCCCCAGGGAAGTCAGCCCCAGCATTTT.

The chain is built from TRBV12-3 or TRBV12-4 and TRBJ1-1; 8 bases match TRBD1. J lost 4 bases, V lost 7 bases, and 5 bases had no gene match. The CDR3 totals 13 residues. CDR3 DNA: TGTGCCAGCACCCAGACAGGGGCCACTGAAGCTTTCTTT. It encodes CASTQTGATEAFF.

Of note for this clone: Distinct nucleotide sequences in the sample also encode this CDR3. The chain uses TRBV3-1 (or the pseudogene TRBV3-2) and TRBJ2-7; perhaps TRBD1 as D (7 bases). This CDR3 contains 13 residues. V shed 2 bases and J shed 3 bases, with 8 bases lying between them. Germline assignment: CDR1 LGHDT and CDR2 YNNKEL (reference sequence). The CDR3 reads CASSQQGGYEQYF. The CDR3 nucleotides read TGTGCCAGCAGCCAACAGGGGGGCTACGAGCAGTACTTC.

The rearrangement uses TRBV5-6 and TRBJ2-3; 7 nucleotides agree with TRBD1. Trimming at V came to 4 bases and at J to 4 bases, leaving 12 bases not matched to a gene. The CDR3 length is 16 residues. Germline V gene data show CDR1 as SGHDT and CDR2 as YYEEEE. In DNA form, the CDR3 reads TGTGCCAGCAGCACGGACAAATCAACAGGGGCAGATACGCAGTATTTT. Its translation is CASSTDKSTGADTQYF.

On this clone: This same CDR3 is encoded by further DNA sequences in the sample. The chain is built from TRBV27 and TRBJ2-5; 10 bases agree with TRBD2. The CDR3 runs 14 residues. Germline-derived CDR1 and CDR2 are MNHEY and SMNVEV (reference sequence). V shed 5 bases and J 4 bases; nucleotides not matched to a gene: 4. In DNA, the CDR3 is TGTGCCAGCAGTCCCTCTAGCGGGAGAGAGACCCAGTACTTC. This codes for CASSPSSGRETQYF.

The chain links TRBV5-5 to TRBJ2-3, with 10 bases matching TRBD2. V trimming: 1 base; J trimming: 2 bases; junction bases outside the gene matches: 4. CDR1 and CDR2 (germline): SGHKS, YYEKEE (reference sequence). CDR3 length: 16 amino acids. The CDR3 sequence: CASSLPSGRATDTQYF. The DNA for the CDR3 is TGTGCCAGCAGCTTGCCCAGCGGGAGGGCCACAGATACGCAGTATTTT.

The chain is built from TRBV27 and TRBJ1-1; TRBD1 might be the D (6 bases). The CDR3 runs to 13 residues. Germline lookup yields CDR1 MNHEY and CDR2 SMNVEV (reference sequence). V lost 5 bases to trimming and J lost 3 bases, with 10 bases between them. The DNA of the CDR3 is TGTGCCAGCAGTAGGGGGATGGACACTGAAGCTTTCTTT. This encodes CASSRGMDTEAFF.

The chain couples TRBV19 to TRBJ2-7, with 8 bases fitting TRBD2. Germline CDR1 LNHDA, CDR2 SQIVND (reference sequence). This CDR3 has 14 residues. V lost 2 bases to trimming and J lost 6 bases; unmatched junction nucleotides: 6. CDR3: CASSISGGPSEQYF. The CDR3 region has the DNA TGTGCCAGTAGTATATCGGGAGGGCCGTCCGAGCAGTACTTC.

This chain joins TRBV15 and TRBJ1-5, with 8 bases matching TRBD1. Per the germline V gene, CDR1 is LNHNV and CDR2 is YYDKDF (reference sequence). Germline trimming cut 3 bases from V and 8 bases from J; bases unmatched to any gene: 6. The CDR3 runs to 14 residues. The chain's CDR3 is CATSRDRTGKPQHF. The CDR3 bases are TGTGCCACCAGCAGGGATCGGACAGGGAAGCCCCAGCATTTT.

V is TRBV28 and J is TRBJ2-7; 9 bases map to TRBD1. This CDR3 spans 15 amino acids. CDR1 is MDHEN, CDR2 SYDVKM, per germline. The V and J ends lost 6 bases and 0 bases, in that order; junction bases with no gene match: 6. CDR3 residues: CASRTGGVLSYEQYF. The CDR3 nucleotides read TGTGCCAGCAGAACAGGGGGCGTACTCTCCTACGAGCAGTACTTC.

This clone has a single count. The genes are TRBV15 and TRBJ2-7; TRBD1 agrees at 8 bases. The ends lost 0 bases at V and 0 bases at J; junction bases unmatched: 7. Germline V gene sequence: CDR1 LNHNV, CDR2 YYDKDF (reference sequence). This CDR3 comprises 17 residues. CDR3 bases: TGTGCCACCAGCAGAGATCGGGGCAGGGGGCTCTCCTACGAGCAGTACTTC. Its translation: CATSRDRGRGLSYEQYF.

V is TRBV7-2 and J is TRBJ2-1; 9 bases line up with TRBD2. V trimming: 6 bases; J trimming: 7 bases; junction bases outside the gene matches: 19. This CDR3 contains 18 residues. CDR1 and CDR2 from the germline V gene are SGHTA and FQGNSA. In DNA, the CDR3 is TGTGCCAGCAGGGGGGTCGACGAGACTAGCGGTGTGAGGAATGAGCAGTTCTTC. Its protein is CASRGVDETSGVRNEQFF.

This clone was seen a few times. The chain carries TRBV7-2 and TRBJ2-7, with D uncertain. V was shortened by 4 bases and J by 2 bases, with 3 bases between the two germline ends. CDR3 length equals 11 residues. The V gene's germline CDR1 is SGHTA and CDR2 FQGNSA. The chain's CDR3 is CASSSAYEQYF. The CDR3 DNA reads as TGTGCCAGCAGCTCCGCCTACGAGCAGTACTTC.

This clone was detected only once. The chain combines TRBV3-1 (or the pseudogene TRBV3-2) with TRBJ1-1; TRBD1 might be the D (5 bases). V lost 1 base to trimming and J lost 5 bases, with 14 bases between them. This CDR3 has 15 residues. Germline loops: CDR1 LGHDT, CDR2 YNNKEL (reference sequence). The CDR3 sequence: CASSQVGGAWTEAFF. CDR3 coding DNA: TGTGCCAGCAGCCAAGTGGGAGGGGCTTGGACTGAAGCTTTCTTT.